This T cell receptor beta chain comes out of a study of shared clonotypes between healthy human individuals. Study information: Each donor contributed plates that comprised three CD4 naive, three CD4 memory, two CD8 naive and one CD8 memory. Regarding the study as a whole: Rarefaction curves obtained for sorted subsets showed sequencing incomplete despite large depth.

The CDR3 runs to 10 residues. The V gene's germline CDR1 is SEHNR and CDR2 FQNEAQ (reference sequence). V dropped 1 base and J dropped 10 bases, with 2 bases sitting between them. Authors' data handling: ImmunoSEQ output lacked quality scores and full-length reads, limiting matched filtering. Profiling relied on immunoSEQ multiplex PCR, and the TCRdb table lists in-frame clones only, not all of them. V and J calls plus clone size are reproduced from that table; the DNA served to infer D and trimming. The sample lists about 2.2 million clones, about 93% occurring once. The count of this clone is one. Its antigen is as yet unknown. Other DNA sequences in this specimen translate into the identical CDR3. CD8 cells regarded as naive lacked CD45RO, were positively chosen for CCR7, and omitted terminally differentiated effector memory CD45RA+ cells.

The sample comprised naive CD8+ T cells from PBMCs. The TCR was taken from a man between 18 and 29 years old in good health. Some clones in this sample may be carry-over from other donors' samples. This chain connects TRBV7-9 to TRBJ2-1, with no clear D. The CDR3 DNA reads as TGTGCCAGCAGCTTAGGAGAGCAGTTCTTC. This gives the protein CASSLGEQFF.